This T cell receptor beta chain comes out of a study of blood T cells in healthy people across ages. Study findings and constraints: Unsorted PBMC material precluded a definitive naive versus antigen-experienced comparison. When one million T cells were used, diversity estimates were thought to be underestimates.

The donors, all healthy, were Caucasians living in Russia, aged about 6 to 95. Combining a sample-barcoded 5' primer with a J-beta primer mix, a second PCR ran for about 7 to 11 cycles. A 12-random-nucleotide template-switch adaptor tagged each cDNA molecule. MiXCR, applied by TCRdb to the 5' RACE reads, yields one record per CDR3 protein. The sample holds 550,000 to 800,000 distinct CDR3 sequences, about 21% seen once. This CDR3 comprises 14 residues. Trimming left V 0 bases short and J 5 bases short, with 12 bases between. The germline V gene encodes CDR1 SGDLS and CDR2 YYNGEE. This clonotype has only a few counts. Its matching antigen is unknown.

The material sequenced was blood. The chain employs TRBV9 and TRBJ2-7; D ambiguous. The clonotype originates from a man aged 65-85 years in good health. The chain's CDR3 is CASSVGPEYDEQYF. In DNA form, the CDR3 reads TGTGCCAGCAGCGTAGGGCCGGAGTACGACGAGCAGTACTTC. The full variable domain, its missing parts supplied by reference TRBV9 and TRBJ2-7, is DSGVTQTPKHLITATGQRVTLRCSPRSGDLSVYWYQQSLDQGLQFLIQYYNGEERAKGNILERFSAQQFPDLHSELNLSSLELGDSALYFCASSVGPEYDEQYFGPGTRLTVT.